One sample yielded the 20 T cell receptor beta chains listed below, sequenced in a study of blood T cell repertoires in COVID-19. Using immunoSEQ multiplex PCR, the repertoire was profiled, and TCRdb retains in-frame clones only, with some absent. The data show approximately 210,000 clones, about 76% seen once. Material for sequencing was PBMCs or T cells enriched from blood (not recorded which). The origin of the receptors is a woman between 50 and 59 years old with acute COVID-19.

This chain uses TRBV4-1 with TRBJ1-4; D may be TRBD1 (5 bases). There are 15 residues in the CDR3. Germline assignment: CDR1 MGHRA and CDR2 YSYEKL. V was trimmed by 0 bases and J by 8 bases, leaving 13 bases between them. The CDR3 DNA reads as TGCGCCAGCAGCCAAGATCCGGGGGTGCCCGAAAAACTGTTTTTT. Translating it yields CASSQDPGVPEKLFF.

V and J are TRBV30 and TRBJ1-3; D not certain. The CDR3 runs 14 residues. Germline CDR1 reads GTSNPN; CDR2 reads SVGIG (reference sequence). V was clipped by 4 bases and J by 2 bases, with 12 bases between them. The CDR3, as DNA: TGTGCCTGGAATGACTTATGGCCTGGAAACACCATATATTTT. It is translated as CAWNDLWPGNTIYF.

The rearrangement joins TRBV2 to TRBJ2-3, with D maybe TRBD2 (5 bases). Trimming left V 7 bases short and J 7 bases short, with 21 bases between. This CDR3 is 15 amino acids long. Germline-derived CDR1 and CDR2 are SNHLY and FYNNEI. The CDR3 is CASTSERGSANTQYF. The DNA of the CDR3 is TGTGCCAGCACCTCCGAACGGGGTTCTGCCAATACGCAGTATTTT.

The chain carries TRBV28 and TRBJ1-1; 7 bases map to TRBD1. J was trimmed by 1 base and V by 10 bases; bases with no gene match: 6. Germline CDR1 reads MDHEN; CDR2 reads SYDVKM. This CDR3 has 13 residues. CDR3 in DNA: TGTGCCATCCCGACAGGGTGGAACACTGAAGCTTTCTTT. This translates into CAIPTGWNTEAFF.

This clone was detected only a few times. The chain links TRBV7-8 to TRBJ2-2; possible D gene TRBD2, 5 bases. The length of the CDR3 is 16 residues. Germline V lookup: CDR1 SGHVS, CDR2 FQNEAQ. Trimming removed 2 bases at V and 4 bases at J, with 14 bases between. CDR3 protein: CASSLRGGPGTGELFF. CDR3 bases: TGTGCCAGCAGCTTACGCGGCGGGCCGGGCACCGGGGAGCTGTTTTTT.

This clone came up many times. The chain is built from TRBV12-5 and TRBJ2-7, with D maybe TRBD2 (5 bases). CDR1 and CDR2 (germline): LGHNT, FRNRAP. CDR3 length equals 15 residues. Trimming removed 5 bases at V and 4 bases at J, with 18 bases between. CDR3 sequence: CASGLLAGSEYEQYF. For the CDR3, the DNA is TGTGCTAGTGGTCTGCTAGCCGGATCGGAGTACGAGCAGTACTTC.

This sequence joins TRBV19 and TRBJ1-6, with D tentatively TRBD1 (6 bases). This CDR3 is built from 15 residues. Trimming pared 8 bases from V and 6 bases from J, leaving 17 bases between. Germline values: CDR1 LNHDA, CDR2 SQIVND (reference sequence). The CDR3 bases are TGTGCCAGTTTGACATCGAGGGGGACTAATTCACCCCTCCACTTT. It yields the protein CASLTSRGTNSPLHF.

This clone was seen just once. The CDR3 nucleotides read TGTGCCAGCAGCCAAGGACAGTCCTACGAGCAGTACTTC. Translating gives CASSQGQSYEQYF. The V call is TRBV3-1 (or the pseudogene TRBV3-2), the J call TRBJ2-7; D perhaps matches TRBD1 (5 bases). CDR1 and CDR2 from the germline V gene are LGHDT and YNNKEL (reference sequence). Trimming shortened V by 1 base and J by 1 base, and 5 bases separated the two germline ends. The CDR3 covers 13 residues.

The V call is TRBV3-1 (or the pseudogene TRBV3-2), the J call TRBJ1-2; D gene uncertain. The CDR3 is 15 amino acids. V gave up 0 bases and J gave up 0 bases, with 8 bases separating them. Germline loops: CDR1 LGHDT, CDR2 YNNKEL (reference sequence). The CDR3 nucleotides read TGTGCCAGCAGCCAAGATGGCGGAGCTAACTATGGCTACACCTTC. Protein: CASSQDGGANYGYTF.

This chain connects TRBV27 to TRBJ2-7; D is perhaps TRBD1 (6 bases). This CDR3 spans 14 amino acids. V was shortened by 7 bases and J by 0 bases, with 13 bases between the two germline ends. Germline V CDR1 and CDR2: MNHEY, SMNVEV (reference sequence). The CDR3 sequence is CASTATGNSYEQYF. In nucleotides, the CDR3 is TGTGCCAGCACCGCGACAGGAAACTCCTACGAGCAGTACTTC.

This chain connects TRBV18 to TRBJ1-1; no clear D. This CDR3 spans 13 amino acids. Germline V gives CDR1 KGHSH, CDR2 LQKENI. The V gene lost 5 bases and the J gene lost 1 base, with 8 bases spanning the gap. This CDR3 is CASSDTRNTEAFF. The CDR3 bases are TGTGCCAGCTCAGATACTCGGAACACTGAAGCTTTCTTT.

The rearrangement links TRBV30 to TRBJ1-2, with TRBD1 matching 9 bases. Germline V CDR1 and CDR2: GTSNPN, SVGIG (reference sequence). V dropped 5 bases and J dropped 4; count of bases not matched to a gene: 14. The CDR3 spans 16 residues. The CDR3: CAWELGQGLSGYGYTF. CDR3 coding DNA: TGTGCCTGGGAATTAGGACAGGGGCTGTCGGGCTATGGCTACACCTTC.

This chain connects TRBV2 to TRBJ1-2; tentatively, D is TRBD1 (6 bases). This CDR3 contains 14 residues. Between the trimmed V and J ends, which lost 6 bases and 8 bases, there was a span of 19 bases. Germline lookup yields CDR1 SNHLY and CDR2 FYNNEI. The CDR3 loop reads CASRDKTGSGGYTF. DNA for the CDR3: TGTGCCAGCAGGGACAAAACAGGGTCGGGAGGCTACACCTTC. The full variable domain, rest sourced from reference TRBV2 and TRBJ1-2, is EPEVTQTPSHQVTQMGQEVILRCVPISNHLYFYWYRQILGQKVEFLVSFYNNEISEKSEIFDDQFSVERPDGSNFTLKIRSTKLEDSAMYFCASRDKTGSGGYTFGSGTRLTVV.

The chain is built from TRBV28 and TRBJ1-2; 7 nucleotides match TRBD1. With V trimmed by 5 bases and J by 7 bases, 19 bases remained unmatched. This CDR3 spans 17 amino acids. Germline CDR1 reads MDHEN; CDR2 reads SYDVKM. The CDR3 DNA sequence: TGTGCCAGCAGTCCAAACGCTTGGGGACAGCAGGGCTCTGGCTACACCTTC. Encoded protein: CASSPNAWGQQGSGYTF.

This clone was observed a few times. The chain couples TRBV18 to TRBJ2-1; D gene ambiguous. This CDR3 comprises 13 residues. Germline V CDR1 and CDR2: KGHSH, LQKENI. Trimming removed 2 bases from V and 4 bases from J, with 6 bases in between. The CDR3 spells CASSPVSYNEQFF. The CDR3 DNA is TGTGCCAGCTCACCAGTGAGTTACAATGAGCAGTTCTTC.

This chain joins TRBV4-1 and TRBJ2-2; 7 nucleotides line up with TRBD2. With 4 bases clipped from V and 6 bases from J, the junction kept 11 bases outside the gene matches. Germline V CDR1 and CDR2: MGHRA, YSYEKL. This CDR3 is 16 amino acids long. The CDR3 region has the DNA TGCGCCAGCAGCCCCGGGGCAGCCCTAGCGGCCGGGGAGCTGTTTTTT. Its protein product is CASSPGAALAAGELFF.

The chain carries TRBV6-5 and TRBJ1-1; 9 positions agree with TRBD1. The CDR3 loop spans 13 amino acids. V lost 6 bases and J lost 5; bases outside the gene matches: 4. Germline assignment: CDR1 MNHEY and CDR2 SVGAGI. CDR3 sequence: CASRQGAGTEAFF. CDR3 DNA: TGTGCCAGCAGACAGGGGGCAGGAACTGAAGCTTTCTTT.

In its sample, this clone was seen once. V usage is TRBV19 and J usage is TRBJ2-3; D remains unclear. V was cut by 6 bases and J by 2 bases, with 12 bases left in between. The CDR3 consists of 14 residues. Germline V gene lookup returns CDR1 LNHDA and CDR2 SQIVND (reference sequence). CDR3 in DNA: TGTGCCAGTAGAAGCCTCCAACTCACAGATACGCAGTATTTT. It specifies CASRSLQLTDTQYF. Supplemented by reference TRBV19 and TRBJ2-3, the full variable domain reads DGGITQSPKYLFRKEGQNVTLSCEQNLNHDAMYWYRQDPGQGLRLIYYSQIVNDFQKGDIAEGYSVSREKKESFPLTVTSAQKNPTAFYLCASRSLQLTDTQYFGPGTRLTVL.

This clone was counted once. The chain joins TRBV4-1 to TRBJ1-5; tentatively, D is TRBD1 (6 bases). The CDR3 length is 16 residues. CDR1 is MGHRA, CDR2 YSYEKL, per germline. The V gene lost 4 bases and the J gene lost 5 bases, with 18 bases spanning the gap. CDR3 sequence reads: CASSLLPDSRYQPQHF. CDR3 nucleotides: TGCGCCAGCAGCCTTCTACCGGACAGTCGCTATCAGCCCCAGCATTTT.

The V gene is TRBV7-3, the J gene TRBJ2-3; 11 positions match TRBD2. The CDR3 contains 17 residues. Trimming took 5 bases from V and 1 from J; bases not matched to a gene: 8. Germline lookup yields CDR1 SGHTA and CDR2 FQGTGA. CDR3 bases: TGTGCCAGCAGCCAAAACTTACTAGCGGGAGGCACAGATACGCAGTATTTT. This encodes CASSQNLLAGGTDTQYF.